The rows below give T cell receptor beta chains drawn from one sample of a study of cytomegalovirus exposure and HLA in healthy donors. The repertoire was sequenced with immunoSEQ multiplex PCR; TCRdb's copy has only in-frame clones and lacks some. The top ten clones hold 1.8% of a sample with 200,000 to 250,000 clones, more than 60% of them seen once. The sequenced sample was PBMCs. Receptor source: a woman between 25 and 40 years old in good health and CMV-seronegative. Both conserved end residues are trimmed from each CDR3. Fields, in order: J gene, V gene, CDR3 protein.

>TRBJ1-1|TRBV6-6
ASSKRQGNTEAF
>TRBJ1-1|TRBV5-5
ASTSVLGGGSTEAF
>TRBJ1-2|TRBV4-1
ASSQDVGTGGAGGYT
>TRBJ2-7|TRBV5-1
ASSLLTGTYEQY
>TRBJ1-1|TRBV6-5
ASDLGQENTEAF
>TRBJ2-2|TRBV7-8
ASSSLFGQKTGELF
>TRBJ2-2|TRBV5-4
ASRRTGANTGELF
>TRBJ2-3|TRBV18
ASSPGIGGTDTQY
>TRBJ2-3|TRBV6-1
ASSPRLGADTQY
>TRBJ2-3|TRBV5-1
ASSLGQTDTQY
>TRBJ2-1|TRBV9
ASSVLSGRPGNEQF
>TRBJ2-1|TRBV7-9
ASSFLATGGSYNEQF
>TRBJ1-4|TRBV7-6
ASSLGTGGSTNEKLF
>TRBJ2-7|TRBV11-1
ASSLTSGTYEQY
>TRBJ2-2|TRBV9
ASSNRPAGYTGELF
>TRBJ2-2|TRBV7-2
ASSSLRAGELF
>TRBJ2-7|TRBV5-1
ASSLELAGGYEQY
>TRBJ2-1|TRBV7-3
ASSLATRLASSYNEQF
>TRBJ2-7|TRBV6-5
ASSSQGYEQY
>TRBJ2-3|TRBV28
ASSQTDTQY
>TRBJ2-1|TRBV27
ASSSRLAGGSASPFNEQF
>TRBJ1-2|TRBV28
ASSSGQVSRYT
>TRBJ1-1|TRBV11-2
ASRLPGQGDTEAF
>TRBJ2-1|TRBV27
ASSTKYRVSWDEQF
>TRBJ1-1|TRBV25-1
ASSGRGQVGDTEAF
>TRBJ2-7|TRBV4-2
ASSPAPARGEQY
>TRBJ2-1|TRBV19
AVGAVYNEQF
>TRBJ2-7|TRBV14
ASSRQGMFEQY
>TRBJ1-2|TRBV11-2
ASSLGQGGLLNYGYT
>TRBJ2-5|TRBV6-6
ASSYGIYDNQETQY
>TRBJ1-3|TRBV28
ASSPGGVRGNTIY
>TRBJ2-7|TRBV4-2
ASSQLQVESSYEQY
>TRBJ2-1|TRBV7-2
ASSLVVAGGNNEQF
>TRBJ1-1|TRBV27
ASSFGGNTEAF
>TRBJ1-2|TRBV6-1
ASSDDTYNYGYT
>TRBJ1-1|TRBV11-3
ASSLWTGRGASEAF
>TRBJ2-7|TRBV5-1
ASSTQGGYEQY
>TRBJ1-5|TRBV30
AWSQGRYSNQPQH
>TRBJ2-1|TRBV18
ASSRTSPGSYNEQF
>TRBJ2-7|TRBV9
ASSVYGTDNYEQY
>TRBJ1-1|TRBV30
AWSRQENTEAF
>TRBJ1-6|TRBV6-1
ASSADRAPSYNSPLH
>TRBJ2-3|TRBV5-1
ASSLGLPPDTQY
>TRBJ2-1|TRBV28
ASSLNRRVRGVGEQF
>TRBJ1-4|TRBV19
ASSRDRGRGEKLF
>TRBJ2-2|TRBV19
ASSRRTAGRKDTGELF
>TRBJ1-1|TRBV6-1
ASSNRDRFNTEAF
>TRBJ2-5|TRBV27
ASSLAEEETQY
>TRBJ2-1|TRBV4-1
ASSPGLWNEQF
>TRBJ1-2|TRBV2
ASSEGQGIYGYT
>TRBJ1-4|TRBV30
AWSGGGEKLF
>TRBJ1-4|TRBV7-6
ASSLTQINEKLF